These T cell receptor beta chains were read from a single sample in a study of long-term antiretroviral therapy in people with HIV. Generated by immunoSEQ multiplex PCR, the TCRdb table keeps only in-frame clones and is missing some. The data contain tens of thousands of clones, 85% of them singletons. The sample in question was unsorted PBMCs, obtained 2.3 years after starting antiretroviral therapy. Receptors originate from a man in his forties or fifties with HIV. CDR3s include the opening cysteine and the closing phenylalanine or tryptophan. A D gene is named only where the DNA matches it firmly. Some rows mark clone size as missing; the rest say once, few, many or name a class of expanded clone.

>TRBV28|.|TRBD1|14|TRBJ1-2
CASSTPGTGNGYTF
TGTGCCAGCAGTACTCCCGGGACAGGAAATGGCTACACCTTC
>TRBV2|.|TRBD1|16|TRBJ2-3
CASSEPFGQDTDTQYF
TGTGCCAGCAGTGAACCTTTCGGACAGGACACAGATACGCAGTATTTT
>TRBV10-3|.|.|15|TRBJ1-2
CAISETADSIYGYTF
TGTGCCATCAGTGAAACCGCGGACAGCATCTATGGCTACACCTTC
>TRBV6-5|few|.|15|TRBJ1-2
CASSQARGSNYGYTF
TGTGCCAGCAGCCAAGCCAGGGGCTCTAACTATGGCTACACCTTC
>TRBV7-8|.|.|14|TRBJ1-1
CASSLQGELTEAFF
TGTGCCAGCAGCTTGCAGGGTGAGTTAACTGAAGCTTTCTTT
>TRBV7-2|.|TRBD2|15|TRBJ2-1
CASSLSSGSFNEQFF
TGTGCCAGCAGCTTATCTAGCGGGAGCTTCAATGAGCAGTTCTTC
>TRBV11-3|.|TRBD2|15|TRBJ2-1
CASSLAGGYGDEQFF
TGTGCCAGCAGCCTCGCGGGGGGCTATGGTGATGAGCAGTTCTTC
>TRBV10-2|.|TRBD1|16|TRBJ1-5
CASSSRTGSSNQPQHF
TGCGCCAGCAGTTCACGGACAGGGTCGAGCAATCAGCCCCAGCATTTT
>TRBV29-1|.|.|16|TRBJ2-3
CSVEGTDITSTDTQYF
TGCAGCGTTGAGGGGACGGATATCACTAGCACAGATACGCAGTATTTT
>TRBV5-8|.|.|13|TRBJ1-1
CASRAEGNTEAFF
TGTGCCAGCAGGGCCGAGGGGAACACTGAAGCTTTCTTT
>TRBV9|.|.|15|TRBJ2-1
CASSVGGGAYNEQFF
TGTGCCAGCAGCGTAGGTGGCGGGGCCTACAATGAGCAGTTCTTC
>TRBV11-2|.|.|15|TRBJ2-3
CASSPQGLRADTQYF
TGTGCCAGCAGCCCGCAAGGGCTTAGGGCAGATACGCAGTATTTT
>TRBV7-9|once|.|13|TRBJ2-7
CASSLGVGYEQYF
TGTGCCAGCAGCTTAGGGGTGGGATACGAGCAGTACTTC
>TRBV19|.|TRBD2|17|TRBJ2-2
CASSTRNRDYHTGELFF
TGTGCCAGTAGTACGCGTAACCGGGACTACCACACCGGGGAGCTGTTTTTT
>TRBV19|.|.|16|TRBJ1-5
CASSIQTDYSNQPQHF
TGTGCCAGTAGTATACAGACAGATTATAGCAATCAGCCCCAGCATTTT
>TRBV4-2|.|TRBD2|16|TRBJ2-2
CASSQALAGGPGELFF
TGTGCCAGCAGCCAAGCGCTAGCGGGGGGGCCCGGGGAGCTGTTTTTT
>TRBV6-5|.|TRBD1|14|TRBJ2-7
CASASGQGFYEQYF
TGTGCCAGCGCCTCGGGACAGGGGTTCTACGAGCAGTACTTC
>TRBV29-1|.|.|13|TRBJ2-7
CSVESGEAYGQYF
TGCAGCGTTGAAAGTGGGGAGGCCTACGGGCAGTACTTC
>TRBV27|.|.|14|TRBJ2-2
CASSFTQGPGELFF
TGTGCCAGCAGTTTCACCCAGGGTCCCGGGGAGCTGTTTTTT
>TRBV4-1|.|.|13|TRBJ1-5
CASSQDQNQPQHF
TGCGCCAGCAGCCAAGATCAGAATCAGCCCCAGCATTTT
>TRBV5-1|.|TRBD1|15|TRBJ2-7
CASSLGGTDSYEQYF
TGCGCCAGCAGCTTGGGGGGGACAGACTCCTACGAGCAGTACTTC
>TRBV15|.|.|12|TRBJ2-7
CATSPSGYEQYF
TGTGCCACCAGCCCATCGGGGTACGAGCAGTACTTC
>TRBV11-3|.|TRBD2|16|TRBJ2-2
CASSPGLAGVGGELFF
TGTGCCAGCAGCCCAGGACTAGCGGGAGTGGGCGGGGAGCTGTTTTTT
>TRBV11-2|.|.|14|TRBJ2-1
CASSLGPPSGEQFF
TGTGCCAGCAGCTTAGGGCCGCCCAGCGGGGAGCAGTTCTTC
>TRBV19|.|.|15|TRBJ2-1
CASSRSWTDGNEQFF
TGTGCCAGTAGTAGATCATGGACAGACGGAAATGAGCAGTTCTTC
>TRBV29-1|.|.|11|TRBJ2-1
CSVLHASEQFF
TGCAGCGTTCTTCATGCGAGTGAGCAGTTCTTC
>TRBV7-9|.|.|14|TRBJ1-4
CASSLGSPNEKLFF
TGTGCCAGCAGCTTGGGCTCCCCCAATGAAAAACTGTTTTTT
>TRBV6-5|.|.|15|TRBJ1-3
CASSYSTREGNTIYF
TGTGCCAGCAGTTACTCGACACGGGAAGGAAACACCATATATTTT
>TRBV19|few|.|15|TRBJ1-1
CASSSRTELNTEAFF
TGTGCCAGTAGTTCCCGGACAGAATTGAACACTGAAGCTTTCTTT
>TRBV15|.|.|15|TRBJ1-5
CATDGPGNSNQPQHF
TGTGCCACCGATGGTCCAGGCAATAGCAATCAGCCCCAGCATTTT
>TRBV10-3|few|.|15|TRBJ1-5
CAISVRNGPNQPQHF
TGTGCCATCAGTGTCCGCAATGGGCCCAATCAGCCCCAGCATTTT
>TRBV6-1|.|TRBD1|15|TRBJ2-2
CASRPGTGGTGELFF
TGTGCCAGCAGGCCCGGGACAGGGGGCACCGGGGAGCTGTTTTTT
>TRBV7-3|.|TRBD2|15|TRBJ2-1
CASSLGTSDYNEQFF
TGTGCCAGCAGCTTAGGGACTAGCGATTACAATGAGCAGTTCTTC
>TRBV7-6|.|TRBD2|17|TRBJ2-1
CASSHSSGRPSYNEQFF
TGTGCCAGCAGCCATAGTAGCGGGAGGCCCTCCTACAATGAGCAGTTCTTC
>TRBV19|.|TRBD2|16|TRBJ2-2
CASSLLAGGDTGELFF
TGTGCCAGTAGCCTACTAGCGGGAGGGGATACCGGGGAGCTGTTTTTT
>TRBV6-5|.|.|11|TRBJ1-2
CASRDKGSYTF
TGTGCCAGCCGGGACAAGGGCAGCTACACCTTC
>TRBV9|.|TRBD1|16|TRBJ1-2
CASSPGTTGRNYGYTF
TGTGCCAGCAGCCCAGGAACGACAGGGAGGAACTATGGCTACACCTTC
>TRBV28|.|.|15|TRBJ2-7
CASSFPERRESEQYF
TGTGCCAGCAGTTTCCCAGAACGCAGGGAGAGCGAGCAGTACTTC
>TRBV6-1|.|TRBD1|15|TRBJ1-2
CASSARDRGIYGYTF
TGTGCCAGCAGTGCTCGGGACAGGGGGATCTATGGCTACACCTTC
>TRBV5-1|.|.|16|TRBJ2-5
CASSLEGGSPQETQYF
TGCGCCAGCAGCTTGGAAGGGGGGTCCCCCCAAGAGACCCAGTACTTC
>TRBV27|.|TRBD2|15|TRBJ2-7
CASSLGGRMTYEQYF
TGTGCCAGCAGTTTAGGCGGGAGGATGACCTACGAGCAGTACTTC
>TRBV9|few|.|13|TRBJ1-6
CASSVKSGSPLHF
TGTGCCAGCAGCGTGAAAAGTGGCTCACCCCTCCACTTT
>TRBV19|.|TRBD1|16|TRBJ2-2
CASIATGGRNTGELFF
TGTGCCAGTATTGCAACAGGGGGACGGAACACCGGGGAGCTGTTTTTT
>TRBV19|.|.|13|TRBJ1-5
CASSIESGRAQHF
TGTGCCAGTAGTATAGAATCCGGGAGGGCCCAGCATTTT
>TRBV29-1|.|TRBD1|13|TRBJ2-1
CSATGGSYNEQFF
TGCAGCGCGACAGGGGGCTCCTACAATGAGCAGTTCTTC
>TRBV2|.|.|15|TRBJ1-5
CASSAWTDSNQPQHF
TGTGCCAGCAGTGCCTGGACAGATAGCAATCAGCCCCAGCATTTT
>TRBV5-5|.|.|15|TRBJ1-1
CASSLAGYSNTEAFF
TGTGCCAGCAGCTTGGCAGGGTACAGTAACACTGAAGCTTTCTTT
>TRBV13|.|TRBD1|15|TRBJ2-7
CASSLGQGARYEQYF
TGTGCCAGCAGCTTAGGACAGGGGGCTAGGTACGAGCAGTACTTC
>TRBV11-2|.|TRBD1|17|TRBJ1-4
CASSRGATGGSNEKLFF
TGTGCCAGCTCCCGAGGGGCGACAGGGGGGTCTAATGAAAAACTGTTTTTT
>TRBV2|.|.|15|TRBJ2-1
CASSEPGLRANEQFF
TGTGCCAGCAGTGAACCCGGACTACGAGCCAATGAGCAGTTCTTC
>TRBV29-1|.|.|11|TRBJ1-2
CSVEDNYGYTF
TGCAGCGTCGAGGATAACTATGGCTACACCTTC
>TRBV5-6|.|.|13|TRBJ1-3
CASSLGPARVIYF
TGTGCCAGCAGCTTGGGTCCGGCTCGGGTCATATATTTT
>TRBV2|.|TRBD1|15|TRBJ2-7
CASKVPGQGGHEQYF
TGTGCCAGCAAGGTCCCGGGACAGGGTGGCCACGAGCAGTACTTC
>TRBV19|.|.|15|TRBJ2-2
CASMELTGFPGELFF
TGTGCCAGTATGGAGCTGACAGGTTTCCCCGGGGAGCTGTTTTTT
>TRBV27|.|.|12|TRBJ1-5
CASGQRNQPQHF
TGTGCCAGCGGACAGAGGAATCAGCCCCAGCATTTT
>TRBV13|.|.|17|TRBJ2-7
CASSPRILGGAFYEQYF
TGTGCCAGCAGCCCCCGGATTCTGGGGGGGGCTTTCTACGAGCAGTACTTC
>TRBV4-1|.|TRBD1|16|TRBJ1-1
CASSQLNRGLGTEAFF
TGCGCCAGCAGCCAATTAAACAGGGGGCTGGGGACTGAAGCTTTCTTT
>TRBV28|.|TRBD2|15|TRBJ2-2
CASNHGRWNTGELFF
TGTGCCAGCAATCACGGGAGGTGGAACACCGGGGAGCTGTTTTTT